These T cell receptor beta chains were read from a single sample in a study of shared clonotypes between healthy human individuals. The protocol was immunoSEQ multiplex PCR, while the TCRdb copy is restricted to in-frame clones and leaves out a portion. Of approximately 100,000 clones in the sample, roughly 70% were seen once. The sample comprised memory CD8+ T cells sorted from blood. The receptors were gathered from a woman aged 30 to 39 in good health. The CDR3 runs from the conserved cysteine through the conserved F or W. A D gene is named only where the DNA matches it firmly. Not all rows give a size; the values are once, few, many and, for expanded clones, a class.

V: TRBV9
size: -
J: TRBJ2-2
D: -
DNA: TGTGCCAGCAGCTCAAATTGGGAGACAGCGAACACCGGGGAGCTGTTTTTT
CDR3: CASSSNWETANTGELFF

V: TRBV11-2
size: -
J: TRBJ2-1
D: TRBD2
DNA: TGTGCCAGCAGCTTAGCGCCGGGACTAGCGGGAGGCCCCTACAATGAGCAGTTCTTC
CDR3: CASSLAPGLAGGPYNEQFF

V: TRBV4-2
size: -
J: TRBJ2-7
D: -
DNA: TGTGCCAGCAGCCAAATCGGGGTCGGGGACATCTCCTACGAGCAGTACTTC
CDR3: CASSQIGVGDISYEQYF

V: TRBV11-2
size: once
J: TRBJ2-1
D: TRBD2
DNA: TGTGCCAGCAGCCAGGGGACTAGTGAGCAGTTCTTC
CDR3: CASSQGTSEQFF

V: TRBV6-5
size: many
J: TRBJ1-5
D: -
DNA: TGTGCCAGCAGTCCGGACTTGTATAGCAATCAGCCCCAGCATTTT
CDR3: CASSPDLYSNQPQHF

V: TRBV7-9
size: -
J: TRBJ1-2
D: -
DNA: TGTGCCAGTCAGGGGAGTTTGGACTATGGCTACACCTTC
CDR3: CASQGSLDYGYTF

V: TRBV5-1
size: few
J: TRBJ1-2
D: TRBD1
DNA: TGCGCCAGCAGCTTCGCAGGGGGCGATGGCTACACCTTC
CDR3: CASSFAGGDGYTF

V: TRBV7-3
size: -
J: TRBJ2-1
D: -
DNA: TGTGCCAGCAGCTTAAGTGGAGGGGCACACAATGAGCAGTTCTTC
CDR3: CASSLSGGAHNEQFF

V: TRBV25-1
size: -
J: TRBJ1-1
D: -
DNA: TGTGCCAGCAGTGCCGGGGGAACTGAAGCTTTCTTT
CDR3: CASSAGGTEAFF

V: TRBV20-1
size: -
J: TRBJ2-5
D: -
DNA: TGCAGTGCTAGGGAAGACAGGTTGCAGTACTTC
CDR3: CSAREDRLQYF

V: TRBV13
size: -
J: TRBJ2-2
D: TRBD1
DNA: TGTGCCAGCAGCTTTCGACGGGACAGCTATCCGCCGAACACCGGGGAGCTGTTTTTT
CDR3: CASSFRRDSYPPNTGELFF

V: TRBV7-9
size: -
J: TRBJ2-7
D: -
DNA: TGTGCCAGCAGCTTAGAGGGGGACACTACCTACGAGCAGTACTTC
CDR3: CASSLEGDTTYEQYF

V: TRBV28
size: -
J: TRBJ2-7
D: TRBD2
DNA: TGTGCCAGCAGTCCCGGACTAGCCGCCTACGAGCAGTACTTC
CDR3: CASSPGLAAYEQYF

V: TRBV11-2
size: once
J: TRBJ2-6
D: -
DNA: TGTGCCAGCAGCAGCTATTCAACAGCAACAAGTCGGGCCAACGTCCTGACTTTC
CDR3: CASSSYSTATSRANVLTF

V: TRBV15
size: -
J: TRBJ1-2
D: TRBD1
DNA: TGTGCCACCAGCAGGGGGACAGGCTATGGCTACACTTTC
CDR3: CATSRGTGYGYTF

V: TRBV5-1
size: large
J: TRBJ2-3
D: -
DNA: TGCGCCACCGGCTCAGGGGATGCTAGCACAGATACGCAGTATTTT
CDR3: CATGSGDASTDTQYF

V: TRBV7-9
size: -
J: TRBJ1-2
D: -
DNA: TGTGCCAGCAGGGGGGACGGTAACTATGGCTACACCTTC
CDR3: CASRGDGNYGYTF

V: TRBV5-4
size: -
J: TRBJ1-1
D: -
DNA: TGTGCCAGCAGCCAAGGGGACGAGAGCACTGAAGCTTTCTTT
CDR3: CASSQGDESTEAFF

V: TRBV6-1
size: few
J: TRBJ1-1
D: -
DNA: TGTGCCAGCAGTGACAGGAGGGTGAACACTGAAGCTTTCTTT
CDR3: CASSDRRVNTEAFF

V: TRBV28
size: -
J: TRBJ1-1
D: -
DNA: TGTGCCACCCTGGCGGGACCTGAAGCTTTCTTT
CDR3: CATLAGPEAFF

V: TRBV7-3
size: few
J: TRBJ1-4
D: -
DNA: TGTGCCAGCAGCGCCGATAGATCGGGACTGAATTCAACTAATGAAAAACTGTTTTTT
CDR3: CASSADRSGLNSTNEKLFF

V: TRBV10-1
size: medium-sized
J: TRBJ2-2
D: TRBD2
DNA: TGCGCCAGCAGTCCAGGGAGGGCTGACACCGGGGAGCTGTTTTTT
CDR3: CASSPGRADTGELFF

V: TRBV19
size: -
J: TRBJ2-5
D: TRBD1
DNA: TGTGCCAGTTCCCGGGACAGGGTCCAAGAGACCCAGTACTTC
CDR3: CASSRDRVQETQYF

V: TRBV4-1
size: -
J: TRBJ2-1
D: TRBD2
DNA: TGTGCCAGCAGCCAACGGACTAGCGACTACAATGAGCAGTTCTTC
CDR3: CASSQRTSDYNEQFF

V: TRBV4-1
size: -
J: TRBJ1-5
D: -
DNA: TGCGCCAGCAGCCAAGATGGGTATTTTAGCAATCAGCCCCAGCATTTT
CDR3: CASSQDGYFSNQPQHF

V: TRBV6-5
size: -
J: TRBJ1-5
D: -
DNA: TGTGCCAGCAGGGGAGTGGGCAATCAGCCCCAGCATTTT
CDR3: CASRGVGNQPQHF

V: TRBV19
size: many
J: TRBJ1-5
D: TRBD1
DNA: TGTGCCAGTAGTAGCCCGGGACAGGAAACTTATAGCAATCAGCCCCAGCATTTT
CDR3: CASSSPGQETYSNQPQHF

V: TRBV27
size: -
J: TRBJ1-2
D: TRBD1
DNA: TGTGCCAGCAGTTACTCGACAGGGAGCTATGGCTACACCTTC
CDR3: CASSYSTGSYGYTF

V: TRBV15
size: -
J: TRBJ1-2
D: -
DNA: TGTGCCACCAGCAGAAGTGCGGTCAGGACGGACGGCTACACCTTC
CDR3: CATSRSAVRTDGYTF

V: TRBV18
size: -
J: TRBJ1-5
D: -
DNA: TGTGCCAGCTTAAACTCCCAGCATTTT
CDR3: CASLNSQHF

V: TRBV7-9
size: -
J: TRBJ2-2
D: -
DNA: TGTGCCAGCAGCTTAACGGTCGGGGCATCCACCGGGGAGCTGTTTTTT
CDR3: CASSLTVGASTGELFF

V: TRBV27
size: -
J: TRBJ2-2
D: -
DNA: TGTGCCAGCAGCCCCGGCAGCCCCGGGGAGCTGTTTTTT
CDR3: CASSPGSPGELFF

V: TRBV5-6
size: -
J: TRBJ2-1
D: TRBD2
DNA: TGTGCCAGCAGCAATTGGGTGCGACTAGCGGGAGTCGATGAGCAGTTCTTC
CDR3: CASSNWVRLAGVDEQFF

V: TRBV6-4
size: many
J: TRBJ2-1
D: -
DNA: TGTGCCAGCAGTGACGGGGATACGGGGGCTGAGCAGTTCTTC
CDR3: CASSDGDTGAEQFF

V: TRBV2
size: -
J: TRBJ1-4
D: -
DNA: TGTGCCAGCATCCGACAGTCTAATGAAAAACTGTTTTTT
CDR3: CASIRQSNEKLFF

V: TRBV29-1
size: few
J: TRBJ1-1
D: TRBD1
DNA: TGCAGCGTTCACCTGGCAGGGGGACCTGAAGCTTTCTTT
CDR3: CSVHLAGGPEAFF

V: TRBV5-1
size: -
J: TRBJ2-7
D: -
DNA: TGCGCCAGCCAGAATAGCGGAAGCTCCTACGAGCAGTACTTC
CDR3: CASQNSGSSYEQYF

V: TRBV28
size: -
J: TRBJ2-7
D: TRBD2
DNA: TGTGCCAGCAGCCGACTAGCGGGAGTTCACGAGCAGTACTTC
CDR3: CASSRLAGVHEQYF

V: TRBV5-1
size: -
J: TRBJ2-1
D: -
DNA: TGCGCCAGCAGCACAACGGACCCCGGGGTCTACAATGAGCAGTTCTTC
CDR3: CASSTTDPGVYNEQFF

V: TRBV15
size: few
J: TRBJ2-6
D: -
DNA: TGTGCCACCAGCAGAGGCAGCAGCTCCTCTGGGGCCAACGTCCTGACTTTC
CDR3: CATSRGSSSSGANVLTF

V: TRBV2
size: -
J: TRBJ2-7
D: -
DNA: TGTGCCAGCAGTCCGGTCCTGTACGAGCAGTACTTC
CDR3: CASSPVLYEQYF

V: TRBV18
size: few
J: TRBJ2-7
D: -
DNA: TGTGCCAGCTCACGACCTCTGGACAAGCCCTACGAGCAGTACTTC
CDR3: CASSRPLDKPYEQYF

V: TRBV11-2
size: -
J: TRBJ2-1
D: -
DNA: TGTGCCAGCAGCCCAACTGGTGAGCAGTTCTTC
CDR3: CASSPTGEQFF

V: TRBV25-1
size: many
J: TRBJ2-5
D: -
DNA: TGTGCCAGCAGTGAAAAGGGGACCCAGTACTTC
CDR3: CASSEKGTQYF

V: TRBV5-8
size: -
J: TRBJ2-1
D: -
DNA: TGTGCCAGCGAATCCGGGATAAGCTCCTACAATGAGCAGTTCTTC
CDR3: CASESGISSYNEQFF

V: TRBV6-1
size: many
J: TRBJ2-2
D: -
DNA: TGTGCCAGCAGTGAATCGGAAGCCGGGGAGCTGTTTTTT
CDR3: CASSESEAGELFF

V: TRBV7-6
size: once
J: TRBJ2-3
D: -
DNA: TGTGCCAGCAGCAGGGTTCGCACAGATACGCAGTATTTT
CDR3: CASSRVRTDTQYF

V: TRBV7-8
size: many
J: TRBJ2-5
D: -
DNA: TGTGCCAGCAGCTTAAGTTCCAGGGAACAAGAGACCCAGTACTTC
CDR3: CASSLSSREQETQYF

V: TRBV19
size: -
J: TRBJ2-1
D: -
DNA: TGTGCCAGTAGTATAGATCCCCAGAGGGCTGGCCATGAGCAGTTCTTC
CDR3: CASSIDPQRAGHEQFF

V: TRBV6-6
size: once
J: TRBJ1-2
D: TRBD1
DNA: TGTGCCAGCAGTTATTGGACAGGGTATGGCTACACCTTC
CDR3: CASSYWTGYGYTF

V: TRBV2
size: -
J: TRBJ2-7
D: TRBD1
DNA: TGTGCCAGCAGGAGACAGGGCACCTACGAGCAGTACTTC
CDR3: CASRRQGTYEQYF

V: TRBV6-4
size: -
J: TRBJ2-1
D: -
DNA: TGTGCCAGCAGTGACAAAGGGGGGGCCCATGAGCAGTTCTTC
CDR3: CASSDKGGAHEQFF

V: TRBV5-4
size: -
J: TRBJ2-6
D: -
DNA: TGTGCCAGCAGACTCGGGGGTGGGGCCAACGTCCTGACTTTC
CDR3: CASRLGGGANVLTF

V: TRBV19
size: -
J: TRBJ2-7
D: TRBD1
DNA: TGTGCCAGTAGTCCGGGACAGATCTACGAGCAGTACTTC
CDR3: CASSPGQIYEQYF

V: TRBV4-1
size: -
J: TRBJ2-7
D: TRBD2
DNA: TGCGCCAGCAGCCCGCTAGGGACTAGCGGGAGATACGAGCAGTACTTC
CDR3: CASSPLGTSGRYEQYF